This passage covers 32 T cell receptor beta chains from one sample sequenced in a study of blood T cell repertoires in COVID-19. Here immunoSEQ multiplex PCR was the method, and the copy in TCRdb shows in-frame clones only, minus some. The top ten clones hold roughly 0.69% of a sample with over 200,000 clones, about 88% of them seen once. The source material was peripheral blood. The source of these receptors is a man in his forties or fifties with acute or convalescent COVID-19.

The J gene is TRBJ2-7, the V gene TRBV6-6; tentatively, D is TRBD2 (6 bases). The V gene's germline CDR1 is MNHNY and CDR2 SVGAGI (reference sequence). V gave up 0 bases and J gave up 3 bases, with 15 bases separating them. This CDR3 is built from 16 residues. CDR3 region: CASSYSSAAEGYEQYF. CDR3 nucleotide sequence: TGTGCCAGCAGTTACTCCTCGGCAGCGGAGGGCTACGAGCAGTACTTC.

This chain links TRBV25-1 with TRBJ1-2, with D possibly being TRBD1 (5 bases). Germline V gives CDR1 MGHDK, CDR2 SYGVNS. V gave up 1 base and J gave up 8 bases, with 14 bases separating them. The CDR3 runs 14 residues. This chain's CDR3 is CASSELGLRTGYTF. CDR3 sequence (DNA): TGTGCCAGCAGTGAATTGGGGCTCCGGACGGGCTACACCTTC.

The rearrangement joins TRBV28 to TRBJ1-1; weak D call: TRBD1 (5 bases). V lost 5 bases to trimming and J lost 5 bases, with 15 bases between them. In germline, CDR1 is MDHEN, CDR2 SYDVKM. The CDR3 runs to 14 residues. This CDR3 reads CASSPRGGRTEAFF. The CDR3 DNA reads as TGTGCCAGCAGTCCACGGGGGGGGAGGACTGAAGCTTTCTTT.

The rearrangement joins TRBV7-2 to TRBJ2-7, with D possibly TRBD2 on 7 matching bases. Germline CDR1 SGHTA, CDR2 FQGNSA. The CDR3 is made up of 16 amino acids. Trimming left V 4 bases short and J 4 bases short, with 20 bases between. The CDR3 DNA reads as TGTGCCAGCAGCTCAAACCCTGGGGGGGCTCATTACGAGCAGTACTTC. Amino acids: CASSSNPGGAHYEQYF.

The chain joins TRBV7-2 to TRBJ1-5; 7 nucleotides agree with TRBD1. Unmatched junction bases numbered 4, after V lost 0 bases and J lost 2 bases. The CDR3 consists of 16 residues. Germline V CDR1 and CDR2: SGHTA, FQGNSA. In nucleotides, the CDR3 is TGTGCCAGCAGCTTAGCAGGACAGGATGGCAATCAGCCCCAGCATTTT. Protein: CASSLAGQDGNQPQHF.

The chain recombines TRBV27 with TRBJ2-2; maybe TRBD2 (6 bases). The CDR3 has 15 residues. V dropped 1 base and J dropped 5 bases, with 11 bases sitting between them. The V gene's germline CDR1 is MNHEY and CDR2 SMNVEV (reference sequence). The CDR3 nucleotides read TGTGCCAGCAGTTTATTCTCGACTAGAACCGGGGAGCTGTTTTTT. As protein: CASSLFSTRTGELFF.

In DNA, the CDR3 is TGTGCCAGCAGCTTGGGCGGGGGTATAGGCAATGAGCAGTTCTTC. It encodes CASSLGGGIGNEQFF. The chain uses TRBV7-6 and TRBJ2-1; 7 nucleotides line up with TRBD2. V lost 3 bases, J lost 6 bases, and 8 bases stayed unmatched. CDR1 SGHVS and CDR2 FNYEAQ come from the germline V gene. CDR3 length: 15 amino acids.

This clone was recorded a few times. V gene TRBV19 combines with J gene TRBJ1-1; 7 nucleotides match TRBD1. This CDR3 contains 12 residues. Trimming at V came to 6 bases and at J to 11 bases, leaving 9 bases not matched to a gene. Germline V CDR1 and CDR2: LNHDA, SQIVND (reference sequence). Written as DNA, the CDR3 is TGTGCCAGTAGCCCCGACAGGGCGCGGGCTTTCTTT. Its protein product is CASSPDRARAFF.

This rearrangement joins TRBV30 to TRBJ1-6; tentative D call: TRBD1 (5 bases). V lost 0 bases to trimming and J lost 4 bases, with 7 bases between them. Germline loops: CDR1 GTSNPN, CDR2 SVGIG (reference sequence). The length of the CDR3 is 14 residues. Here the CDR3 DNA reads TGTGCCTGGAGTGTGGAGGGGTATAATTCACCCCTCCACTTT. This translates into CAWSVEGYNSPLHF. The whole variable domain, remainder taken from reference TRBV30 and TRBJ1-6, is SQTIHQWPATLVQPVGSPLSLECTVEGTSNPNLYWYRQAAGRGLQLLFYSVGIGQISSEVPQNLSASRPQDRQFILSSKKLLLSDSGFYLCAWSVEGYNSPLHFGNGTRLTVT.

The V call is TRBV7-2, the J call TRBJ2-3; TRBD1 matches at 9 bases. Germline CDR1 reads SGHTA; CDR2 reads FQGNSA. This CDR3 is built from 13 residues. Trimming removed 5 bases from V and 9 bases from J; junction bases left unmatched: 6. CDR3 amino acids: CASSGRDRETQYF. The DNA of the CDR3 is TGTGCCAGCAGCGGCCGGGACAGGGAAACGCAGTATTTT.

This clone appeared once. This chain uses TRBV7-9 with TRBJ1-1; D unclear. The CDR3 contains 14 residues. Per germline, CDR1 SEHNR and CDR2 FQNEAQ (reference sequence). Trimming pared 5 bases from V and 4 bases from J, leaving 14 bases between. Here the CDR3 DNA reads TGTGCCAGCAGCGCCGTGACATTTTCCACTGAAGCTTTCTTT. Its protein is CASSAVTFSTEAFF.

This clone was picked up one time. The chain joins TRBV29-1 to TRBJ2-7; tentative D call: TRBD1 (5 bases). Germline V lookup: CDR1 SQVTM, CDR2 ANQGSEA. This CDR3 is built from 13 residues. Trimming cost V 4 bases and J 1 base, with 11 bases left between them. CDR3 sequence: CSVGPGMSYEQYF. The CDR3 coding sequence is TGCAGCGTTGGTCCAGGGATGTCCTACGAGCAGTACTTC.

This clone came up a few times. This sequence joins TRBV4-1 and TRBJ2-7; 9 nucleotides agree with TRBD2. V was pared by 6 bases and J by 5 bases, with 14 bases of the junction left unmatched. The V gene's germline CDR1 is MGHRA and CDR2 YSYEKL. The CDR3 sequence is 16 residues long. The CDR3 bases are TGCGCCAGCAGTCACCCCCAAGCGGGAGGATCTGACGAGCAGTACTTC. Its protein product is CASSHPQAGGSDEQYF.

V usage is TRBV6-4 and J usage is TRBJ2-3, with 8 bases matching TRBD2. Germline V gives CDR1 MRHNA, CDR2 SNTAGT. This CDR3 is 15 amino acids long. V gave up 2 bases and J gave up 1 base; unmatched junction bases: 2. The CDR3 DNA follows: TGTGCCAGCAGTGACGGGCGGGGGGGCACAGATACGCAGTATTTT. Translated, it gives CASSDGRGGTDTQYF.

The chain joins TRBV7-3 to TRBJ2-5; D is unresolved. The V gene lost 1 base and the J gene lost 2 bases, with 5 bases spanning the gap. Germline V gene data show CDR1 as SGHTA and CDR2 as FQGTGA. The CDR3 spans 13 residues. In DNA form, the CDR3 reads TGTGCCAGCAGCTTAAGCAGGCAAGAGACCCAGTACTTC. Protein: CASSLSRQETQYF.

This sequence joins TRBV5-8 and TRBJ2-7; D possibly corresponds to TRBD2 (6 bases). CDR1 and CDR2 from the germline V gene are SGHTS and YDEGEE. V was pared by 5 bases and J by 0 bases, with 6 bases between. The CDR3 contains 12 residues. This CDR3 reads CASRGGSYEQYF. The CDR3 DNA sequence: TGTGCCAGCAGGGGGGGCTCCTACGAGCAGTACTTC.

This chain uses TRBV7-2 with TRBJ2-2; D is possibly TRBD2 (6 bases). V was clipped by 4 bases and J by 3 bases, with 15 bases between them. The CDR3 is 16 amino acids. In germline, CDR1 is SGHTA, CDR2 FQGNSA. This CDR3 reads CASSSFWGEDTGELFF. CDR3 nucleotides: TGTGCCAGCAGCTCCTTCTGGGGGGAGGACACCGGGGAGCTGTTTTTT. The full variable domain, with the rest looked up from reference TRBV7-2 and TRBJ2-2, is GAGVSQSPSNKVTEKGKDVELRCDPISGHTALYWYRQSLGQGLEFLIYFQGNSAPDKSGLPSDRFSAERTGGSVSTLTIQRTQQEDSAVYLCASSSFWGEDTGELFFGEGSRLTVL.

The chain has TRBV6-2 or TRBV6-3 and TRBJ1-1, with a weak D call TRBD1 (5 bases). The CDR3 runs to 15 residues. Trimming removed 2 bases at V and 1 base at J, with 11 bases between. Per the germline V gene, CDR1 is MNHEY and CDR2 is SVGEGT. The CDR3 sequence is CASSYGVGANTEAFF. CDR3 nucleotides: TGTGCCAGCAGTTACGGGGTTGGGGCGAACACTGAAGCTTTCTTT.

The V gene is TRBV5-1, the J gene TRBJ2-1; 8 nucleotides align to TRBD1. CDR3 length: 24 amino acids. Germline V CDR1 and CDR2: SGHRS, YFSETQ. V gave up 8 bases and J gave up 0 bases; unmatched junction bases: 34. The CDR3, as DNA: TGCGCCAGTAGCGGAGGACAGGGTTCGAGTTTCGCTCCAGTTAGCCGCAGCTCCTACAATGAGCAGTTCTTC. This gives the protein CASSGGQGSSFAPVSRSSYNEQFF. Full variable domain (remainder filled in from reference TRBV5-1 and TRBJ2-1): KAGVTQTPRYLIKTRGQQVTLSCSPISGHRSVSWYQQTPGQGLQFLFEYFSETQRNKGNFPGRFSGRQFSNSRSEMNVSTLELGDSALYLCASSGGQGSSFAPVSRSSYNEQFFGPGTRLTVL.

The rearrangement joins TRBV5-4 to TRBJ2-3; the D is unclear. Germline-derived CDR1 and CDR2 are SGHNT and YYREEE (reference sequence). The CDR3 has 15 amino acids. The V gene lost 4 bases and the J gene lost 4 bases, with 16 bases spanning the gap. CDR3 loop: CASSPRSEPPDTQYF. The CDR3 nucleotides read TGTGCCAGCAGCCCTCGGTCTGAACCCCCAGATACGCAGTATTTT.

This clone was seen a handful of times. The rearrangement uses TRBV18 and TRBJ1-6; 8 bases are shared with TRBD1. Germline CDR1 and CDR2: KGHSH and LQKENI. V was clipped by 3 bases and J by 7 bases; unmatched bases: 5. The CDR3 contains 15 residues. This CDR3 is CASSPPTGENSPLHF. The CDR3 nucleotides read TGTGCCAGCTCACCCCCGACAGGGGAGAATTCACCCCTCCACTTT.

J is TRBJ1-1 and V is TRBV6-2 or TRBV6-3, with 8 nucleotides matching TRBD1. The CDR3 contains 15 residues. Germline V lookup: CDR1 MNHEY, CDR2 SVGEGT. The V and J ends lost 4 bases and 2 bases, in that order; junction bases with no gene match: 6. CDR3 region: CASSSDRGINTEAFF. The CDR3 DNA follows: TGTGCCAGCAGTTCAGACAGGGGAATAAACACTGAAGCTTTCTTT.

This chain joins TRBV3-1 (or the pseudogene TRBV3-2) and TRBJ2-1; 11 nucleotides match TRBD1. V lost 4 bases, J lost 6 bases, and 8 bases stayed unmatched. Germline lookup yields CDR1 LGHDT and CDR2 YNNKEL (reference sequence). The CDR3 totals 16 residues. The CDR3 region has the DNA TGTGCCAGCAGCCGCGGACAGGGGGCGCGAACCAATGAGCAGTTCTTC. Its translation is CASSRGQGARTNEQFF.

The V and J genes are TRBV7-8 and TRBJ2-1; 7 nucleotides line up with TRBD2. The CDR3 extends over 15 amino acids. The J segment lost 7 bases and the V segment lost 4 bases, leaving 10 bases of the junction unmatched. Per germline, CDR1 SGHVS and CDR2 FQNEAQ. The CDR3 reads CASSWGGDSLNEQFF. CDR3 bases: TGTGCCAGCAGCTGGGGAGGGGACTCCTTAAATGAGCAGTTCTTC.

J is TRBJ2-7 and V is TRBV6-2 or TRBV6-3; 7 positions agree with TRBD1. Germline-derived CDR1 and CDR2 are MNHEY and SVGEGT. The trim removed 4 bases at V and 3 bases at J, leaving 9 bases unmatched. This CDR3 spans 15 amino acids. The CDR3 here is CASSSRDRGGYEQYF. CDR3 bases: TGTGCCAGCAGTTCCCGGGACAGAGGGGGCTACGAGCAGTACTTC.

V usage is TRBV5-1 and J usage is TRBJ1-2, with 8 bases fitting TRBD1. J was trimmed by 5 bases and V by 3 bases; bases with no gene match: 6. CDR3 size: 14 residues. Germline assignment: CDR1 SGHRS and CDR2 YFSETQ. CDR3 protein: CASSSTGDLYGYTF. DNA for the CDR3: TGCGCCAGCAGCTCGACAGGGGATCTATATGGCTACACCTTC.

The chain uses TRBV11-2 and TRBJ2-7; 12 bases agree with TRBD2. V was clipped by 5 bases and J by 3 bases; unmatched bases: 5. Per the germline V gene, CDR1 is SGHAT and CDR2 is FQNNGV. This CDR3 comprises 15 residues. Here the CDR3 reads CASSTTSGGYYEQYF. CDR3 DNA sequence: TGTGCCAGCAGCACGACTAGCGGGGGTTACTACGAGCAGTACTTC.

This chain uses TRBV4-1 with TRBJ2-1; TRBD2 agrees at 9 bases. CDR3 length: 16 amino acids. From germline, CDR1 is MGHRA and CDR2 YSYEKL. J gave up 8 bases and V 5 bases, and 13 bases lay outside the gene matches. The CDR3 loop is CASSERWVAGAHEQFF. The CDR3 coding sequence is TGCGCCAGCAGCGAAAGGTGGGTAGCGGGAGCTCATGAGCAGTTCTTC.

The chain joins TRBV7-8 to TRBJ1-2; D gene ambiguous. The V and J ends lost 5 bases and 2 bases respectively, with 18 bases between them. From germline, CDR1 is SGHVS and CDR2 FQNEAQ. CDR3 length: 16 amino acids. The CDR3 nucleotides are TGTGCCAGCAGCCCCTACTTAGGGAGCAGGAACTATGGCTACACCTTC. As protein: CASSPYLGSRNYGYTF. The entire variable domain, with the rest obtained from reference TRBV7-8 and TRBJ1-2, is as follows: GAGVSQSPRYKVAKRGQDVALRCDPISGHVSLFWYQQALGQGPEFLTYFQNEAQLDKSGLPSDRFFAERPEGSVSTLKIQRTQQEDSAVYLCASSPYLGSRNYGYTFGSGTRLTVV.

V and J are TRBV6-5 and TRBJ2-7, with TRBD1 as a possible D gene (6 bases). This CDR3 comprises 15 residues. Trimming removed 2 bases from V and 2 bases from J, with 13 bases in between. CDR1 and CDR2 (germline): MNHEY, SVGAGI. The CDR3 here is CASSYPGQNPYEQYF. In nucleotides, the CDR3 is TGTGCCAGCAGTTACCCCGGACAGAATCCCTACGAGCAGTACTTC.

The gene calls are TRBV27 and TRBJ2-1; D may be TRBD2 (6 bases). Germline CDR1 MNHEY, CDR2 SMNVEV (reference sequence). The CDR3 has 15 residues. Between the trimmed V and J ends, which lost 7 bases and 1 base, there was a span of 14 bases. This chain's CDR3 is CASTLLSGSYNEQFF. In nucleotides, the CDR3 is TGTGCCAGCACCCTCCTTAGCGGTTCCTACAATGAGCAGTTCTTC.

V is TRBV21-1 and J is TRBJ2-3; the DNA was not used to check the table's D call, TRBD2. TRBV21-1 is given as a pseudogene. The CDR3 runs to 18 residues. The CDR3 spells CASSKAPRRGSRTDTQYF. Written as DNA, the CDR3 is TGTGCCAGCAGCAAAGCCCCCCGGCGCGGGAGTCGTACAGATACGCAGTATTTT.